This T cell receptor (beta chain) was sequenced in a study of blood T cell repertoires in COVID-19. Study context: T cells, B-cell-depleted T cells, or PBMCs provided the cDNA or gDNA that served as material.

Germline assignment: CDR1 LNHNV and CDR2 YYDKDF (reference sequence). The CDR3 has 15 amino acids. Deletions cut 0 bases from V and 5 bases from J, with 13 bases between. This clone is a singleton in its sample. Clones were sequenced by immunoSEQ multiplex PCR, and TCRdb holds only the in-frame ones, with some missing. The sample holds some 230,000 clones, around 84% seen once. The sequencing input was peripheral blood. V and J are TRBV15 and TRBJ1-2; D is undetermined. The sequence derives from a man over 45 who had recovered from COVID-19. The CDR3 is CATSRDNVRSYGYTF. CDR3 in DNA: TGTGCCACCAGCAGAGATAATGTAAGGAGTTATGGCTACACCTTC.